What follows is one T cell receptor beta chain and its context. Antigen specificity is unknown. Germline is not matched at one junction end, which may reflect a read error. In making TCR cDNA, 5'RACE template switching added a universal primer site and UMIs to it. From the 5' RACE reads, TCRdb called clonotypes with MiXCR, one entry per CDR3 protein. This sample has hundreds of thousands of distinct CDR3 sequences, with approximately 13% found just once. This entry comes from a study of T cells after yellow fever vaccination. The study, taken as a whole, reports: Sorted repertoires could include abundant contaminating clonotypes from bulk cells. Boosting was followed by the reappearance of most primary-vaccination clones (approximately 95% CD4, more than 70% CD8).

The CDR3 sequence is 18 residues long. CDR1 and CDR2 (germline): SNHLY, FYNNEI. The gene calls are TRBV2 and TRBJ2-5, with TRBD2 matching over 12 bases. This TCR was sampled from a young man who received the YFV17D yellow fever vaccine. The sequenced sample was PBMCs, obtained on the day of the yellow fever booster vaccination. In DNA, the CDR3 is TGTGCCAGCAGAGAAGCCTGGACTAGCGGGATCCTACAAGAGACCCAGTACTTC. Its protein product is CASREAWTSGILQETQYF.